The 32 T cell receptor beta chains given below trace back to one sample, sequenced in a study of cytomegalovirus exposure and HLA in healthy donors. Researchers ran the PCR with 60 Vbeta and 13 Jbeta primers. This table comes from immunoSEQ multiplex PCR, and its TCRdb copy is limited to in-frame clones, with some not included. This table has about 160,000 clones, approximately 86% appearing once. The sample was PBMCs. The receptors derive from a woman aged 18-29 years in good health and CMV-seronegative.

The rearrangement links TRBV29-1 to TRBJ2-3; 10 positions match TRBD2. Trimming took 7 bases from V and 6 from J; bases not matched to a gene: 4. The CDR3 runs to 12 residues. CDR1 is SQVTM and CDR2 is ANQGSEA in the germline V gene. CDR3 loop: CSAGSGRDTQYF. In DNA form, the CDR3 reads TGCAGCGCCGGTAGCGGGAGGGATACGCAGTATTTT.

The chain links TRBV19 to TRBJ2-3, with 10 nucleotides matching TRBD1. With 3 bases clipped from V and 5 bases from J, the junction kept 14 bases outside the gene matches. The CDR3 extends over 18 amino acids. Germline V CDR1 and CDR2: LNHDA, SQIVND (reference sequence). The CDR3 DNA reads TGTGCCAGTAGTATTCTCCTCCGACAGGGGGCGATTCAAGATACGCAGTATTTT. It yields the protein CASSILLRQGAIQDTQYF. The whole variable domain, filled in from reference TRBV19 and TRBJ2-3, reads DGGITQSPKYLFRKEGQNVTLSCEQNLNHDAMYWYRQDPGQGLRLIYYSQIVNDFQKGDIAEGYSVSREKKESFPLTVTSAQKNPTAFYLCASSILLRQGAIQDTQYFGPGTRLTVL.

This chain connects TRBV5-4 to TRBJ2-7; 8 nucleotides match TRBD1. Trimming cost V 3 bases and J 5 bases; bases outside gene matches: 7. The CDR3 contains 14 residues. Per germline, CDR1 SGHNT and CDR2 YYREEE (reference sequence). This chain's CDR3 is CASSYQGANNEQYF. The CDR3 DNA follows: TGTGCCAGCAGCTATCAGGGGGCAAATAACGAGCAGTACTTC.

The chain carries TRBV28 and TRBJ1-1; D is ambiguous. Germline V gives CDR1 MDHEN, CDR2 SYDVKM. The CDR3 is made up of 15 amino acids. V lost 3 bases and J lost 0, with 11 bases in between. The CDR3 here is CASSFPRVMNTEAFF. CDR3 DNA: TGTGCCAGCAGTTTCCCCCGGGTTATGAACACTGAAGCTTTCTTT.

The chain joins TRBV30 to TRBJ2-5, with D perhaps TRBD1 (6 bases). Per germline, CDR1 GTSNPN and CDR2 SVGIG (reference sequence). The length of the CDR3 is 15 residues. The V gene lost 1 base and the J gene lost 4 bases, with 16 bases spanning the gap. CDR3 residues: CAWSGGQGPGETQYF. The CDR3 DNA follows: TGTGCCTGGAGTGGGGGTCAGGGGCCGGGAGAGACCCAGTACTTC.

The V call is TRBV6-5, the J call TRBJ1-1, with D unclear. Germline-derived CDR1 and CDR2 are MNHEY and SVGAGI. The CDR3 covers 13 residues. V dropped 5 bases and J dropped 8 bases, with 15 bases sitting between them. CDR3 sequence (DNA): TGTGCCAGCAGTCCGACTACCCCTTCAGAAGCTTTCTTT. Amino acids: CASSPTTPSEAFF.

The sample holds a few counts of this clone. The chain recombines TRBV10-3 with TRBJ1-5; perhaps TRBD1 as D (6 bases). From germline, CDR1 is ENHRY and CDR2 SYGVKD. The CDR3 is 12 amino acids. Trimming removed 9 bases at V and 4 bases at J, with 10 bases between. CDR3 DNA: TGTGCCATTGGGGGCTCTAATCAGCCCCAGCATTTT. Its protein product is CAIGGSNQPQHF.

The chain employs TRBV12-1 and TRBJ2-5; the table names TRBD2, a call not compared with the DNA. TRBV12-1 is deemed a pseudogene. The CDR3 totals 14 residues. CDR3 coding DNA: TGTGCCAGCAGCTTGGGGACTATACAAGAGACCCAGTACTTC. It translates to CASSLGTIQETQYF.

This chain's CDR3 is CASSLGRFPTQAYEQYF. In DNA form, the CDR3 reads TGCGCCAGCAGCTTGGGCCGCTTCCCCACACAGGCCTACGAGCAGTACTTC. The chain uses TRBV5-1 and TRBJ2-7; D perhaps matches TRBD1 (5 bases). The V gene lost 0 bases and the J gene lost 2 bases, with 18 bases spanning the gap. Germline V gives CDR1 SGHRS, CDR2 YFSETQ. This CDR3 is built from 17 residues.

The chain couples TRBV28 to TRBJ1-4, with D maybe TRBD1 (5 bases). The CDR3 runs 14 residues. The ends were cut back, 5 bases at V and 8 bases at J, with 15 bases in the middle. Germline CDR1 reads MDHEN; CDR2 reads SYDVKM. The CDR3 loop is CASSPFDRAEKLFF. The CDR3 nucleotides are TGTGCCAGCAGTCCCTTCGACAGAGCCGAAAAACTGTTTTTT.

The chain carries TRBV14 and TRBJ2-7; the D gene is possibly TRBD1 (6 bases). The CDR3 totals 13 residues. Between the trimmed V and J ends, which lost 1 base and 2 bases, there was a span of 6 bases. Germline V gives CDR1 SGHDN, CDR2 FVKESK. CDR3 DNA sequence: TGTGCCAGCAGCCAAGGACAGGCCTACGAGCAGTACTTC. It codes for CASSQGQAYEQYF.

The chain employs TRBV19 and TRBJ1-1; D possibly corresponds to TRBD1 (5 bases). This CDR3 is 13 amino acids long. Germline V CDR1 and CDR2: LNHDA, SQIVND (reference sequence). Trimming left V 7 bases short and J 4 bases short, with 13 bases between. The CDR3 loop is CASTPRVFTEAFF. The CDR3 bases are TGTGCCAGTACGCCCAGGGTTTTCACTGAAGCTTTCTTT.

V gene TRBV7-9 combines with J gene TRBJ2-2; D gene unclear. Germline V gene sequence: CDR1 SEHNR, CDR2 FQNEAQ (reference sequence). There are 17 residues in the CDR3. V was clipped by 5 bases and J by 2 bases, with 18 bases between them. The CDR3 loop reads CASSTPRPAPNTGELFF. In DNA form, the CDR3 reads TGTGCCAGCAGCACCCCGAGGCCAGCCCCAAACACCGGGGAGCTGTTTTTT.

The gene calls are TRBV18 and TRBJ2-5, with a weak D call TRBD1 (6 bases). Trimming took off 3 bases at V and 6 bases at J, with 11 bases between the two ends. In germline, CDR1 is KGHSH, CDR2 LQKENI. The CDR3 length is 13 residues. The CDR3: CASSPTGRKTQYF. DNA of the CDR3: TGTGCCAGCTCACCGACAGGTCGAAAGACCCAGTACTTC.

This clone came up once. The CDR3 region has the DNA TGTGCCAGCAGCTTAGCTCCATCCGGGAATCGGGGCACTGAAGCTTTCTTT. Translation: CASSLAPSGNRGTEAFF. The chain carries TRBV7-6 and TRBJ1-1; D remains unclear. This CDR3 region has 17 residues. Trimming stripped 0 bases from V and 4 bases from J, with 18 bases between. CDR1 is SGHVS and CDR2 is FNYEAQ in the germline V gene. The entire variable domain, with the rest obtained from reference TRBV7-6 and TRBJ1-1, is as follows: GAGVSQSPRYKVTKRGQDVALRCDPISGHVSLYWYRQALGQGPEFLTYFNYEAQQDKSGLPNDRFSAERPEGSISTLTIQRTEQRDSAMYRCASSLAPSGNRGTEAFFGQGTRLTVV.

As DNA, the CDR3 is TGCGCCAGCAGCTTGGGACAGGGGCAAGAGACCCAGTACTTC. It translates to CASSLGQGQETQYF. V gene TRBV5-1 combines with J gene TRBJ2-5; 8 positions match TRBD1. CDR1 and CDR2 from the germline V gene are SGHRS and YFSETQ. This CDR3 contains 14 residues. Trimming removed 0 bases from V and 2 bases from J; junction bases left unmatched: 0. The full variable domain, completed using reference TRBV5-1 and TRBJ2-5, is KAGVTQTPRYLIKTRGQQVTLSCSPISGHRSVSWYQQTPGQGLQFLFEYFSETQRNKGNFPGRFSGRQFSNSRSEMNVSTLELGDSALYLCASSLGQGQETQYFGPGTRLLVL.

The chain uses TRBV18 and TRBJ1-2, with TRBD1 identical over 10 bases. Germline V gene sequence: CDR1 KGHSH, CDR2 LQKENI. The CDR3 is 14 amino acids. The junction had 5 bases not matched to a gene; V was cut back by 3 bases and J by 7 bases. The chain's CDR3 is CASSPEGQGSGYTF. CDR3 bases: TGTGCCAGCTCACCGGAGGGACAGGGGAGTGGCTACACCTTC.

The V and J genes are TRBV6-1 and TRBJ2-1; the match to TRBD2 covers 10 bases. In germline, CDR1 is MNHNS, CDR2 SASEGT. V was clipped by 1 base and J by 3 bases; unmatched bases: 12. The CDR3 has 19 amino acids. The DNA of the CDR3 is TGTGCCAGCAGTGAAGAGACTAGCGGGCTTGAGTCCGGCTACAATGAGCAGTTCTTC. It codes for CASSEETSGLESGYNEQFF.

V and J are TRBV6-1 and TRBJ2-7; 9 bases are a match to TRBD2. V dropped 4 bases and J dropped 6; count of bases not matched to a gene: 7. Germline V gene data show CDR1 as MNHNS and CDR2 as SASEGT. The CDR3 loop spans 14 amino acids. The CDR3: CASSVSGGPGEQYF. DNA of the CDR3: TGTGCCAGCAGTGTTAGCGGGGGTCCGGGCGAGCAGTACTTC.

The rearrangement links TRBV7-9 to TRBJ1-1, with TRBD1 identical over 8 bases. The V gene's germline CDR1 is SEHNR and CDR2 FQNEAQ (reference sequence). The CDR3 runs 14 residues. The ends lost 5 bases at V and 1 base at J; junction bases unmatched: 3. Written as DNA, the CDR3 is TGTGCCAGCAGCACCGACAGGGGGAACACTGAAGCTTTCTTT. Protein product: CASSTDRGNTEAFF.

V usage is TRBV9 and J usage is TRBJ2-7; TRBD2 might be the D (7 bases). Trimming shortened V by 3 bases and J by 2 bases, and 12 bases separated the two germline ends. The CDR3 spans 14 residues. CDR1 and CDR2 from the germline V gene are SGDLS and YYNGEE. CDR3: CASSGGGGAYEQYF. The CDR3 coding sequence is TGTGCCAGCAGCGGCGGAGGGGGGGCCTACGAGCAGTACTTC.

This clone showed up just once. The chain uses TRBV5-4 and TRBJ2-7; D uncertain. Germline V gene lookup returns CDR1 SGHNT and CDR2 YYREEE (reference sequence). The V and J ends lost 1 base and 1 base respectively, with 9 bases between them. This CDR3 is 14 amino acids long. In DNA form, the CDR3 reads TGTGCCAGCAGCTTGTGGCAAATATCCTACGAGCAGTACTTC. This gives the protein CASSLWQISYEQYF.

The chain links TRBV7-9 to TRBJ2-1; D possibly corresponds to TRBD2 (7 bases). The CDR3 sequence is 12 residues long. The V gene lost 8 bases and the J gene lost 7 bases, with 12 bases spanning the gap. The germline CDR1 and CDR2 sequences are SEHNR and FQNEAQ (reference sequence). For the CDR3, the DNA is TGTGCCAGCGGCGGGGGCAGGAATGAGCAGTTCTTC. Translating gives CASGGGRNEQFF.

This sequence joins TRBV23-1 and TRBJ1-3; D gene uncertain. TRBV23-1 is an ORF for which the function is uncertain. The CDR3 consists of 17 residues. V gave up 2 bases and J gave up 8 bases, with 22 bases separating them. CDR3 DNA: TGCGCCAGCAGTCAAAAGCCCCGACTAGTAATCTTCTACACCATATATTTT. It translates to CASSQKPRLVIFYTIYF.

In DNA, the CDR3 is TGTGCCAGCAGTTGGGGGGGGGCCGGGGAGCTGTTTTTT. Its translation is CASSWGGAGELFF. The chain couples TRBV28 to TRBJ2-2, with 7 bases aligning to TRBD2. From germline, CDR1 is MDHEN and CDR2 SYDVKM. The CDR3 runs 13 residues. V shed 4 bases and J 6 bases; nucleotides not matched to a gene: 2.

The CDR3 is CASRPLAGGLNEQFF. CDR3 in DNA: TGTGCCAGTCGGCCCCTAGCGGGAGGGCTCAATGAGCAGTTCTTC. The J gene is TRBJ2-1, the V gene TRBV6-5; TRBD2 matches at 12 bases. Unmatched junction bases numbered 9, after V lost 9 bases and J lost 6 bases. CDR3 length equals 15 residues. CDR1 and CDR2 from the germline V gene are MNHEY and SVGAGI.

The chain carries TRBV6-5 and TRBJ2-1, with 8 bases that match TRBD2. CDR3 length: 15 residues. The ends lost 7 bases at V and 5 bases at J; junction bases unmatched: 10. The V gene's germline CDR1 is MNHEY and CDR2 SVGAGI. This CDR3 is CASIRTSRGNNEQFF. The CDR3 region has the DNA TGTGCCAGCATCCGGACTAGCAGAGGGAACAATGAGCAGTTCTTC.

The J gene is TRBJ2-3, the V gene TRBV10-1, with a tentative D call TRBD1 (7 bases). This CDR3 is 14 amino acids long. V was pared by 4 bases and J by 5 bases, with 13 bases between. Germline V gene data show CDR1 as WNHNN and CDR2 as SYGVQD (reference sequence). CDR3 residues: CASSVTGREDTQYF. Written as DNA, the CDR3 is TGCGCCAGCAGTGTGACAGGGCGGGAAGATACGCAGTATTTT.

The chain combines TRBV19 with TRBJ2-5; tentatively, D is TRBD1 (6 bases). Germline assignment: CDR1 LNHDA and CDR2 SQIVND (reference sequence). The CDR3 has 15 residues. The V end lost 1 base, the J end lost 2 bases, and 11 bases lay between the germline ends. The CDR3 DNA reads TGTGCCAGTAGTATAGGCGGCGGACAGCAAGAGACCCAGTACTTC. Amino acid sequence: CASSIGGGQQETQYF.

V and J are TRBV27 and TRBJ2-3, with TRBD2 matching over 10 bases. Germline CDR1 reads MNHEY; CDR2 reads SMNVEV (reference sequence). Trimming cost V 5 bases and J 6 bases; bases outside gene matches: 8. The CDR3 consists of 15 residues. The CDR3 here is CASSLLAGAWDTQYF. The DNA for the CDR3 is TGTGCCAGCAGTCTCCTAGCGGGGGCCTGGGATACGCAGTATTTT.

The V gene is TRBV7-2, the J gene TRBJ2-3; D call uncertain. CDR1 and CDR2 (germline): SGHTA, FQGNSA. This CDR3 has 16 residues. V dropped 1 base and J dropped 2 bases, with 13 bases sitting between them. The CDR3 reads CASSLETVGLTDTQYF. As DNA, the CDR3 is TGTGCCAGCAGCTTAGAGACCGTTGGGCTCACAGATACGCAGTATTTT.

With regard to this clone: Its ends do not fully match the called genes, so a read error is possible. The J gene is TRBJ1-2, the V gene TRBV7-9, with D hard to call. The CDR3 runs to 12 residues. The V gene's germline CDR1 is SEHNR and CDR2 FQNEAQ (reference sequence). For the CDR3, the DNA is TGTTCCAGCAGCTTAGTAGAATATGGCTACACCTTC. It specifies CSSSLVEYGYTF.